One and the same sample provided the 4 T cell receptor beta chains below, sequenced in a study of neurological immune-mediated disorders. Each CDR3 protein gets one entry after TCRdb re-called the 5' RACE reads with MiXCR. The data show 95,000 to 150,000 distinct CDR3 sequences, about 3.2% seen once. The sequencing sample was made of PBMCs. These receptors came from a woman aged 30 to 39 with multiple sclerosis.

This clonotype was found many times. V and J are TRBV3-1 and TRBJ2-6; D possibly corresponds to TRBD1 (5 bases). Germline CDR1 reads LGHDT; CDR2 reads YNNKEL (reference sequence). This CDR3 comprises 16 residues. V lost 3 bases and J lost 1, with 10 bases in between. The CDR3 sequence is CASSQTSGSGANVLTF. In nucleotides, the CDR3 is TGTGCCAGCAGCCAGACCTCAGGGTCTGGGGCCAACGTCCTGACTTTC. The entire variable domain, with the rest obtained from reference TRBV3-1 and TRBJ2-6, is as follows: DTAVSQTPKYLVTQMGNDKSIKCEQNLGHDTMYWYKQDSKKFLKIMFSYNNKELIINETVPNRFSPKSPDKAHLNLHINSLELGDSAVYFCASSQTSGSGANVLTFGAGSRLTVL.

This clonotype was observed at least ten times. The chain has TRBV12-3 or TRBV12-4 and TRBJ2-7; D call uncertain. The V gene lost 4 bases and the J gene lost 5 bases, with 9 bases spanning the gap. The CDR3 is 12 amino acids. In DNA, the CDR3 is TGTGCCAGCAGTTACGTGGCCGACGAGCAGTACTTC. Protein product: CASSYVADEQYF.

This clonotype was observed at least ten times. The rearrangement uses TRBV10-3 and TRBJ2-5, with a possible D match to TRBD2 (6 bases). The germline V gene has CDR1 ENHRY and CDR2 SYGVKD. V was clipped by 5 bases and J by 2 bases, with 9 bases between them. The CDR3 length is 13 residues. CDR3 loop: CAISRRDQETQYF. The CDR3, as DNA: TGTGCCATCAGTCGGCGGGATCAAGAGACCCAGTACTTC.

This clonotype was detected many times. The chain couples TRBV5-4 to TRBJ2-1; D not resolved. V was cut by 4 bases and J by 9 bases, with 11 bases left in between. This CDR3 has 12 residues. Germline loops: CDR1 SGHNT, CDR2 YYREEE (reference sequence). This chain's CDR3 is CASSGLAPEQFF. The DNA of the CDR3 is TGTGCCAGCAGCGGCCTTGCCCCTGAGCAGTTCTTC.